This TCR beta chain was sequenced for a study of cytomegalovirus exposure and HLA in healthy donors. A word on this clone: Its antigen remains unidentified. Germline and junction disagree at one end, which may indicate a read error.

Study-wide results and caveats: Indistinguishable V segments such as TRBV6-2 and TRBV6-3 were excluded. Reports showed the classifier diagnosing cytomegalovirus status with high specificity and sensitivity. The authors later found TCR association rates varying by HLA locus, with DRB1 most and HLA-C fewest.

PCR used 60 Vbeta primers and 13 Jbeta primers. The repertoire was sequenced with immunoSEQ multiplex PCR; TCRdb's copy has only in-frame clones and lacks some. The table lists 110,000 to 150,000 clones, about 77% of them singletons. The germline V gene has CDR1 MNHNS and CDR2 SASEGT. This CDR3 comprises 13 residues. The sequence was collected from a male donor in good health and CMV-seronegative. Input material: PBMCs. The chain carries TRBV6-1 and TRBJ1-1; D remains unclear. The CDR3 DNA is TGTGCCAGCAGTGAGTTTGCGGGAACTGTAGCTTTCTTT. Protein sequence: CASSEFAGTVAFF.